This T cell receptor beta chain was observed in a study of CD8 T cells in Susac syndrome. Study as a whole: Patients with Susac syndrome were therapy-naive, on corticosteroids, or on intravenous immunoglobulin alone at the time that blood was drawn. Study-wide results and limits: Within total CD8+ repertoires, around 15 Susac-specific public clones were found, and within CD8+ TEMRA repertoires, 4 or 5. The study found that Susac CD8+ clonal expansion peaked in TEMRA cells and active patients.

The CDR3 covers 15 residues. CDR1 and CDR2 (germline): MGHRA, YSYEKL. V gave up 4 bases and J gave up 0 bases; unmatched junction bases: 6. Worth noting for this clonotype: Its matching antigen is unknown.

TEMRA cells underwent FACS enrichment and CD8+ and CD4+ T cells underwent negative isolation. Random hexamers were used to reverse transcribe an amount of 0.5 to 1 ug RNA. A single record per CDR3 protein comes from TCRdb applying MiXCR to the immunoSEQ multiplex PCR reads. The sample yields some 140,000 distinct CDR3 sequences, 95% seen once. The clonotype comes from a human donor with Susac syndrome. V is TRBV4-1 and J is TRBJ2-7; 7 bases fit TRBD1. Specimen: CD8+ T cells from PBMCs. The DNA of the CDR3 is TGCGCCAGCAGCCTCCAGACAGGGAGCTCCTACGAGCAGTACTTC. Residues: CASSLQTGSSYEQYF.